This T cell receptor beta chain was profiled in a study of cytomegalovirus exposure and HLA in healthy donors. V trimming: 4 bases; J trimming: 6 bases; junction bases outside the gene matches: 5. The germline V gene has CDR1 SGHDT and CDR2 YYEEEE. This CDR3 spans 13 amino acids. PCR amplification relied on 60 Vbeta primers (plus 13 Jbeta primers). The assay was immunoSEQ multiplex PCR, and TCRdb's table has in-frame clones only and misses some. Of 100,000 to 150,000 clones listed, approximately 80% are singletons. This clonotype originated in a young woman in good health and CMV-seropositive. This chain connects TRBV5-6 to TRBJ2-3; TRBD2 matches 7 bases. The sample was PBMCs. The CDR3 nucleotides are TGTGCCAGCAGCAGGCGGGGGACGGATACGCAGTATTTT. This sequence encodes CASSRRGTDTQYF.